This T cell receptor (beta chain) was captured by sequencing in a study of Graves' ophthalmopathy and Graves' hyperthyroidism. Study-level information: No treatment had been given when peripheral blood was collected at initial diagnosis.

CDR3 length: 14 amino acids. Deletions cut 5 bases from V and 6 bases from J, with 16 bases between. The authors amplified TCR beta CDR3 regions from RNA transcripts. HTBI primers were employed in first-round RT-PCR, then a second-round multiplex PCR followed. One entry per CDR3 protein, called by TCRdb with MiXCR from the multiplex PCR reads. Among about 700,000 distinct CDR3 sequences, approximately 39% were seen once, and the ten largest hold more than 3%. Fresh peripheral blood (about 10 ml) yielded the PBMCs. Overall study results and limits: The majority of expanded thyroid clonotypes above 0.001 frequency also occurred in blood.

This clonotype has just a few counts. Antigen unknown. V usage is TRBV12-3 or TRBV12-4 and J usage is TRBJ1-1, with D tentatively TRBD1 (5 bases). Input material: peripheral blood. The source is an adult man with Graves' ophthalmopathy. This CDR3 is CASSPAGIKAEAFF. The CDR3 region has the DNA TGTGCCAGCAGTCCCGCAGGGATAAAGGCTGAAGCTTTCTTT.